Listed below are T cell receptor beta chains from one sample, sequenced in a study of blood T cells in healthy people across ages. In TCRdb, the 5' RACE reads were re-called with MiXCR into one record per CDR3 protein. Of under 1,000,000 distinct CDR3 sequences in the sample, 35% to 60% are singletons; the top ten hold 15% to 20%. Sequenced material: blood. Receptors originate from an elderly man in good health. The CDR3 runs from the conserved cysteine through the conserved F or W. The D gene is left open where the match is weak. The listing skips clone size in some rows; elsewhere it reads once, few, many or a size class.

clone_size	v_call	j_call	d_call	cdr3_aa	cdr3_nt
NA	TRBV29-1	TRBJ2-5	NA	CSVVLAGRETQYF	TGCAGCGTTGTACTTGCGGGAAGAGAGACCCAGTACTTC
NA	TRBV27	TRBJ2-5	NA	CASRSMEDETQYF	TGTGCCAGCCGATCCATGGAGGACGAGACCCAGTACTTC
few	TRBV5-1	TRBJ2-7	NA	CASSLPASGEQYF	TGCGCCAGCAGCCTTCCCGCTTCGGGGGAGCAGTACTTC
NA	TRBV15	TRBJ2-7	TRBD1	CATSLRDSYEQYF	TGTGCCACCAGCCTGAGGGACAGCTACGAGCAGTACTTC
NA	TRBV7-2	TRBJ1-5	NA	CASSSNVQGFNQPQHF	TGTGCCAGCAGCTCCAACGTACAGGGCTTCAATCAGCCCCAGCATTTT
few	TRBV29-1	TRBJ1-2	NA	CSVDWGDGYTF	TGCAGCGTTGACTGGGGTGATGGCTACACCTTC
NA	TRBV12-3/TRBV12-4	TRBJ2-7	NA	CASSFGDLIPEQYF	TGTGCCAGCAGTTTTGGAGATTTAATCCCCGAGCAGTACTTC
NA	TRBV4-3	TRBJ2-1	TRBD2	CASSPRTSGGSYNEQFF	TGCGCCAGTAGCCCCCGGACTAGCGGAGGGTCCTACAATGAGCAGTTCTTC
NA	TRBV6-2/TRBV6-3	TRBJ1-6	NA	CASGPSSPLHF	TGTGCCAGCGGGCCGAGTTCACCCCTCCACTTT
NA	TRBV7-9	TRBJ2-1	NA	CASSLAREDEQFF	TGTGCCAGCAGCTTAGCGAGGGAAGATGAGCAGTTCTTC
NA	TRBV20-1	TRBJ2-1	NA	CSACIRLSYNEQFF	TGCAGTGCTTGCATCAGGCTATCCTACAATGAGCAGTTCTTC
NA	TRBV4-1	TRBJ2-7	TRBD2	CASSQEGLAGGPTREQYF	TGCGCCAGCAGCCAAGAGGGACTAGCGGGAGGGCCAACGAGGGAGCAGTACTTC
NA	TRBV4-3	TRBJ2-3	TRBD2	CASSQETLAGSTDTQYF	TGCGCCAGCAGCCAAGAGACCCTAGCGGGGAGCACAGATACGCAGTATTTT
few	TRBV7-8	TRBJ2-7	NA	CASSLAHGTGRSGSSYEQYF	TGTGCCAGCAGCTTAGCCCACGGGACAGGTCGAAGCGGGAGCTCCTACGAGCAGTACTTC
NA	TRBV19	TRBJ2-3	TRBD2	CASSIALAVSTDTQYF	TGTGCCAGTAGTATTGCTCTAGCGGTGAGCACAGATACGCAGTATTTT
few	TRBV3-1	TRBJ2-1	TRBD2	CASSPMLAGGNEQFF	TGTGCCAGCAGCCCCATGTTGGCGGGAGGCAACGAGCAGTTCTTC
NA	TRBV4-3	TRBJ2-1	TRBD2	CASSRGTSFRYEQFF	TGCGCCAGCAGCCGAGGGACTAGCTTTCGCTATGAGCAGTTCTTC
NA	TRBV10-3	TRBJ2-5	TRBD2	CAISESGLAGHGEQYF	TGTGCCATCAGTGAATCGGGACTAGCGGGACATGGAGAGCAGTACTTC
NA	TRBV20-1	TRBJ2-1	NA	CSARKGTPGLGEQFF	TGCAGTGCTAGAAAAGGGACTCCCGGGTTGGGTGAGCAGTTCTTC
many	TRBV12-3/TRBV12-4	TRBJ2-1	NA	CASSLEGLGNEQFF	TGTGCCAGCAGTTTAGAGGGACTCGGGAATGAGCAGTTCTTC
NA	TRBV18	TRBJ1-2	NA	CASSPLQENYGYTF	TGTGCCAGCTCACCCCTCCAAGAAAACTATGGCTACACCTTC
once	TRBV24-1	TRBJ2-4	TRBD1	CATSDAGQGSGQYF	TGTGCCACCAGTGACGCCGGACAGGGAAGCGGTCAGTACTTC
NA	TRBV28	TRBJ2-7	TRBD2	CASIRASGMVGEQYF	TGTGCCAGCATTAGGGCTAGCGGGATGGTAGGCGAGCAGTACTTC
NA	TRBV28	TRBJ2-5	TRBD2	CASSPLAGADPKETQYF	TGTGCCAGCAGTCCATTAGCGGGAGCTGATCCCAAAGAGACCCAGTACTTC
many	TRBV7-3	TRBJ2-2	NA	CASSQAGSTGELFF	TGTGCCAGCAGCCAAGCAGGGTCCACCGGGGAGCTGTTTTTT
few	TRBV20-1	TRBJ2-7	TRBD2	CSATPGAGVIDEQYF	TGCAGTGCTACCCCTGGAGCGGGAGTAATCGACGAGCAGTACTTC
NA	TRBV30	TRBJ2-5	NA	CAWSVKGGETRYF	TGTGCCTGGAGTGTGAAGGGGGGAGAGACCCGGTACTTC
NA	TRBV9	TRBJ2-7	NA	CASSVGASSYNEQYF	TGTGCCAGCAGCGTCGGGGCCAGCTCCTACAATGAGCAGTACTTC
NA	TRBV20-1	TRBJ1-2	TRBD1	CSAAGTAMTNYGYTF	TGCAGTGCTGCCGGGACAGCCATGACTAACTATGGCTACACCTTC
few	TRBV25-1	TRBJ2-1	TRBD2	CASSEFGGREGSSYNEQFF	TGTGCCAGCAGTGAATTCGGAGGGCGGGAGGGGAGCTCCTACAATGAGCAGTTCTTC
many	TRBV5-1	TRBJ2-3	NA	CASSLDADTQYF	TGCGCCAGCAGCTTGGACGCAGATACGCAGTATTTT
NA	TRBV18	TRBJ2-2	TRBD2	CASSPPSPSGVAANTGELFF	TGTGCCAGCTCACCACCGAGTCCTAGCGGGGTCGCCGCGAACACCGGGGAGCTGTTTTTT
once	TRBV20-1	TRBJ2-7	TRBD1	CSADKGQIDEQYF	TGCAGTGCTGATAAGGGACAGATCGACGAGCAGTACTTC
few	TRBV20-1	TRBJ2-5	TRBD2	CSAGPHSSGSETQYF	TGCAGTGCTGGTCCCCATTCTAGCGGGAGTGAGACCCAGTACTTC
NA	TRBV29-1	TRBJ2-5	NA	CSVVILGVGETQYF	TGCAGCGTTGTAATACTGGGGGTCGGGGAGACCCAGTACTTC
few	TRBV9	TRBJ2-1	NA	CASSVVGGDTYNEQFF	TGTGCCAGCAGCGTAGTCGGTGGGGACACCTACAATGAGCAGTTCTTC
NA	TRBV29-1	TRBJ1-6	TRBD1	CSVGTGGDSPLHF	TGCAGCGTAGGGACAGGGGGCGATTCACCCCTCCACTTT
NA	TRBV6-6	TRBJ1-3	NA	CASSYPDGNTIYF	TGTGCCAGCAGTTACCCCGACGGAAACACCATATATTTT